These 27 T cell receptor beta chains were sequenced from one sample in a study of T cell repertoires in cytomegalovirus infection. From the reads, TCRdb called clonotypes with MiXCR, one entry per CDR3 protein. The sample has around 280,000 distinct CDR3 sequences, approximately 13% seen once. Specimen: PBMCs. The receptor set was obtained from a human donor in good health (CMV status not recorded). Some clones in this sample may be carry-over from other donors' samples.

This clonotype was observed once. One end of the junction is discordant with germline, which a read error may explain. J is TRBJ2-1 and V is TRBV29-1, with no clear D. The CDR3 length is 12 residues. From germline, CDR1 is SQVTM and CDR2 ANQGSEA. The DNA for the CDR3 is TGCAGCGTCACCCCCAGTACCAATGGGCAGTTCTTC. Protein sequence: CSVTPSTNGQFF.

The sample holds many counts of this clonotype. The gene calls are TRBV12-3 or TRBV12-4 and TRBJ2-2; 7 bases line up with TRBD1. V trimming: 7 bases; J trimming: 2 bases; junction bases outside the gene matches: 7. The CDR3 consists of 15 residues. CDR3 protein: CASNPQGFNTGELFF. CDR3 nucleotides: TGTGCCAGCAACCCACAGGGGTTCAACACCGGGGAGCTGTTTTTT.

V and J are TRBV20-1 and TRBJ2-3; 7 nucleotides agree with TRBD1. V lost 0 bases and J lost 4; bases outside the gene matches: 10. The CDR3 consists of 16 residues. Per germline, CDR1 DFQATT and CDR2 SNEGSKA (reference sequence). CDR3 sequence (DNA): TGCAGTGCTAGAGATCGAGGGGGCAGAGGGCCAGATACGCAGTATTTT. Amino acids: CSARDRGGRGPDTQYF.

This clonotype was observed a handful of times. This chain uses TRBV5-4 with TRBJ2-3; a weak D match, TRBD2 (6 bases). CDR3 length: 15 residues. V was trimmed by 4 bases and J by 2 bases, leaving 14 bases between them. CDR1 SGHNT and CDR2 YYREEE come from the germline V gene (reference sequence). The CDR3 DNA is TGTGCCAGCAGCGCGAGGGCGGGGAACACAGATACGCAGTATTTT. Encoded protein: CASSARAGNTDTQYF.

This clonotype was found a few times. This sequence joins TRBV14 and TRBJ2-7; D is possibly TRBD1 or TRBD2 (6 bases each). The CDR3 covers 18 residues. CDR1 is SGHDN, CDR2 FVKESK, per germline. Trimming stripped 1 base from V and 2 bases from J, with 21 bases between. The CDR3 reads CASSQVFGAEGVPYEQYF. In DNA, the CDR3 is TGTGCCAGCAGCCAAGTATTCGGCGCGGAGGGGGTCCCCTACGAGCAGTACTTC.

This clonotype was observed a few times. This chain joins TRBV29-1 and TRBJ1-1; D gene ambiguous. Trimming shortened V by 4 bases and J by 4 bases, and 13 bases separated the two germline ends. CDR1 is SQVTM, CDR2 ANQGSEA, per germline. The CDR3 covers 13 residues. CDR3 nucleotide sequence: TGCAGCGTTGTCTGGGGAATGGGCACTGAAGCTTTCTTT. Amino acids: CSVVWGMGTEAFF.

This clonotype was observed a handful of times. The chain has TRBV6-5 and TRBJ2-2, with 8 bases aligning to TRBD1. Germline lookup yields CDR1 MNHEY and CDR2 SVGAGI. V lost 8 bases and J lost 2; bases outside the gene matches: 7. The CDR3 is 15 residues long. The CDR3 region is CASLGDRLNTGELFF. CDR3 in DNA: TGTGCCAGCCTGGGGGACAGGCTAAACACCGGGGAGCTGTTTTTT.

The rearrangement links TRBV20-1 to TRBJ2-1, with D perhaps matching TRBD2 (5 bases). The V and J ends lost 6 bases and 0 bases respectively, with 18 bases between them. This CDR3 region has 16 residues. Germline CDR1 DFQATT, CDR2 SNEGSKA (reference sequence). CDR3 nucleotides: TGCAGTGCCCCGAGGGTAATTCCCACCTCCTACAATGAGCAGTTCTTC. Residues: CSAPRVIPTSYNEQFF.

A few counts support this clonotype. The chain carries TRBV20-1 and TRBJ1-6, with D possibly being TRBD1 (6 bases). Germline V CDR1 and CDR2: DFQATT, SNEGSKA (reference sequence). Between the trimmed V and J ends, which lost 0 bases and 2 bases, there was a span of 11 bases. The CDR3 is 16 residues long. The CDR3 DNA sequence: TGCAGTGCTAGAGATTTAGGGGGACCCTATAATTCACCCCTCCACTTT. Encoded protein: CSARDLGGPYNSPLHF.

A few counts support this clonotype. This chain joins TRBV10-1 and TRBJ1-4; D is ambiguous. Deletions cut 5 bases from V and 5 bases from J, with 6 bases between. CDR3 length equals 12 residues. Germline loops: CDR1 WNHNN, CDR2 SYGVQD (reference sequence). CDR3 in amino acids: CASSTGNEKLFF. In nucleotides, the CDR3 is TGCGCCAGCAGTACGGGGAATGAAAAACTGTTTTTT.

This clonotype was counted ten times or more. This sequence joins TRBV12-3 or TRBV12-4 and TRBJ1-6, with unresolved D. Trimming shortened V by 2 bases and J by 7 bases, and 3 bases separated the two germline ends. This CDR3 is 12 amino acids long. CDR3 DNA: TGTGCCAGCAGTTTAATCAATTCACCCCTCCACTTT. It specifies CASSLINSPLHF.

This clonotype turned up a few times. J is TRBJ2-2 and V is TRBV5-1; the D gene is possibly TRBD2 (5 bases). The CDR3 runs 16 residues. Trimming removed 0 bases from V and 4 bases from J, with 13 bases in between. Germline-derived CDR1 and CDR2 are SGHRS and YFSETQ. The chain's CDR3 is CASSLVEGLGTGELFF. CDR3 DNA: TGCGCCAGCAGCTTGGTTGAGGGCTTGGGCACCGGGGAGCTGTTTTTT.

The CDR3 sequence is CASTSGLEQPQHF. CDR3 coding DNA: TGTGCCAGCACCTCAGGGTTGGAGCAGCCCCAGCATTTT. The V call is TRBV2, the J call TRBJ1-5, with a possible D match to TRBD1 (5 bases). The V end was cut by 7 bases, the J end by 7 bases, with 14 bases between. This CDR3 has 13 residues. CDR1 and CDR2 (germline): SNHLY, FYNNEI.

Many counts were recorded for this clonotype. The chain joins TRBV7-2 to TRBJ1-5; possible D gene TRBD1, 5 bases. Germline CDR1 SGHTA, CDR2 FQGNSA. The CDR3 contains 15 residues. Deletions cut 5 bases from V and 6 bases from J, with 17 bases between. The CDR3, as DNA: TGTGCCAGCAGCCGAGACTCACAGGTTGGTCAGCCCCAGCATTTT. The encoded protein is CASSRDSQVGQPQHF.

CDR3 DNA sequence: TGTGCCAGCAGTTACCGGGGCACCACAGATACGCAGTATTTT. Translated, it gives CASSYRGTTDTQYF. This chain connects TRBV6-6 to TRBJ2-3; D is tentatively TRBD1 or TRBD2 (5 bases each). The germline gives CDR1 MNHNY, CDR2 SVGAGI (reference sequence). The germline V and J ends were trimmed by 2 bases and 2 bases, with 8 bases remaining between them. There are 14 residues in the CDR3.

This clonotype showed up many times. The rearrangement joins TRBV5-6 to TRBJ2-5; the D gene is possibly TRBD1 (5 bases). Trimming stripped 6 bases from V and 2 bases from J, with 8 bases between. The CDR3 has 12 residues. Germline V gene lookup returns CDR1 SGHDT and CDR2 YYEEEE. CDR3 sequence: CASTQGQETQYF. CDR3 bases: TGTGCCAGCACCCAGGGTCAAGAGACCCAGTACTTC.

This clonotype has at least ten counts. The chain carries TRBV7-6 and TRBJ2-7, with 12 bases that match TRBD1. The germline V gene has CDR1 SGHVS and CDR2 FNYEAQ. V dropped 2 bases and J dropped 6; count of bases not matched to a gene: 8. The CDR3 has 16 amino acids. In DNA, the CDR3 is TGTGCCAGCAGCTTACGGGGGACAGGGGGCTTCATCGAGCAGTACTTC. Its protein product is CASSLRGTGGFIEQYF.

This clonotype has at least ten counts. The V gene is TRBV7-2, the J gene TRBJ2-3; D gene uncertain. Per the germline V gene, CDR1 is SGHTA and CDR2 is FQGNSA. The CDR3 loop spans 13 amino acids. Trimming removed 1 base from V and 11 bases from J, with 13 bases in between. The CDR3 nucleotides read TGTGCCAGCAGCTTAGGTTCGTGGGAAAAGCAGTATTTT. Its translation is CASSLGSWEKQYF.

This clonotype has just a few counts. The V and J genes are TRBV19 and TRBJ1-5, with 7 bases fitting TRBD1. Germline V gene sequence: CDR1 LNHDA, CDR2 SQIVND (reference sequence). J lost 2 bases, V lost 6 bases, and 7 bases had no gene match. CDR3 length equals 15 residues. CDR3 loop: CASSLDRVGNQPQHF. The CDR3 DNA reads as TGTGCCAGTAGCCTAGACAGGGTTGGCAATCAGCCCCAGCATTTT.

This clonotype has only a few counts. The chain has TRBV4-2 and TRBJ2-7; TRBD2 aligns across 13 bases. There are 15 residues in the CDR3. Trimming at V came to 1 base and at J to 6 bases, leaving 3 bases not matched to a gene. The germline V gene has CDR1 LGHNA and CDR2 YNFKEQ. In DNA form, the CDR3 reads TGTGCCAGCAGCCAAGGACTAGCGGGAGGAGGCGAGCAGTACTTC. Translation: CASSQGLAGGGEQYF.

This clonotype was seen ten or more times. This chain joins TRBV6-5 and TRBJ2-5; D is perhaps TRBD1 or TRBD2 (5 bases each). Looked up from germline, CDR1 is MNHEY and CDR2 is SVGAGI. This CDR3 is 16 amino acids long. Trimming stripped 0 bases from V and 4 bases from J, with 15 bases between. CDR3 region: CASSYSGPLVRETQYF. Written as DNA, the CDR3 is TGTGCCAGCAGTTACTCGGGGCCACTAGTTCGAGAGACCCAGTACTTC.

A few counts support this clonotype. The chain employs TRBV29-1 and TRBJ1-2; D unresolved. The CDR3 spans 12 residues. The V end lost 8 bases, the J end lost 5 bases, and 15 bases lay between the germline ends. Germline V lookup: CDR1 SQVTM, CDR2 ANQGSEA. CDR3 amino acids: CSLWGGEYGYTF. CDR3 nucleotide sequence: TGCAGCCTTTGGGGTGGGGAGTATGGCTACACCTTC.

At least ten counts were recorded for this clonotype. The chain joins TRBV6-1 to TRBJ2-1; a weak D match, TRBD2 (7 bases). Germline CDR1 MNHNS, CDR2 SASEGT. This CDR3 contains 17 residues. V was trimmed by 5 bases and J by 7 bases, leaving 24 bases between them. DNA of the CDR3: TGTGCCAGCAGTTACCCTCCCGGGGGCACTAGCGCTAATGAGCAGTTCTTC. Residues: CASSYPPGGTSANEQFF.

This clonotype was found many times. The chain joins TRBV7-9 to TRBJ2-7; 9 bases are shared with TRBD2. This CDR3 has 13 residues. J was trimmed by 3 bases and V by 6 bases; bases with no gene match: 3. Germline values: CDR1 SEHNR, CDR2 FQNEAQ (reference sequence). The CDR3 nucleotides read TGTGCCAGCAGGGCGGGAGGGATCTACGAGCAGTACTTC. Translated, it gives CASRAGGIYEQYF.

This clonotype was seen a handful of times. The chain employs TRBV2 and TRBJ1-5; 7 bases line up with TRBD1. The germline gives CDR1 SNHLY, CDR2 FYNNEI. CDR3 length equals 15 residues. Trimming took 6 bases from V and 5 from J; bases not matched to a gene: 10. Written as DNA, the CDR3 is TGTGCCAGCAGGACAGGGACCCTGGAGGATCAGCCCCAGCATTTT. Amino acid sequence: CASRTGTLEDQPQHF.

The CDR3 DNA sequence: TGTGCCAGCATGCCCAGGCGGGAGGGTGGCAATGAGCAGTTCTTC. Translating it yields CASMPRREGGNEQFF. The chain is built from TRBV5-4 and TRBJ2-1; 9 bases fit TRBD2. After removal of 6 bases from V and 6 bases from J, the junction contained 10 bases not matched to a gene. Germline loops: CDR1 SGHNT, CDR2 YYREEE (reference sequence). The CDR3 covers 15 residues.

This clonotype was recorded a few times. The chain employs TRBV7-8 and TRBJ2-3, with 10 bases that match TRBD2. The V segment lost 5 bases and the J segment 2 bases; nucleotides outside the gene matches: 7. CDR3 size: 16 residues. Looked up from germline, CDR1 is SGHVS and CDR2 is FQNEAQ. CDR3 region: CASSKTAGGTTDTQYF. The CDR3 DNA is TGTGCCAGCAGCAAGACAGCGGGAGGGACCACAGATACGCAGTATTTT.